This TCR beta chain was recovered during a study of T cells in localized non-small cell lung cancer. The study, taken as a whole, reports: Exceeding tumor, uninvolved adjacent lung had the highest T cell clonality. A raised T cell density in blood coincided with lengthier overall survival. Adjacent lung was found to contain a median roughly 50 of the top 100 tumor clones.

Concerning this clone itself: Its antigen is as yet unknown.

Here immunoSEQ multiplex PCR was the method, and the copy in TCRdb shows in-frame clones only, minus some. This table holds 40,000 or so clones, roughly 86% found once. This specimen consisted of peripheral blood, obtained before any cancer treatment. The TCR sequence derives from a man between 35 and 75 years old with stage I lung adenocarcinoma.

Here the CDR3 reads CASSFSPGLAGGTHEQYF. The CDR3 DNA follows: TGTGCCAGCAGCTTTTCACCGGGACTAGCGGGAGGCACCCACGAGCAGTACTTC. The J gene is TRBJ2-7, the V gene TRBV7-9; 15 bases match TRBD2. Germline lookup yields CDR1 SEHNR and CDR2 FQNEAQ (reference sequence). The CDR3 covers 18 residues. Trimming took 3 bases from V and 5 from J; bases not matched to a gene: 11. The complete variable domain, with remaining parts taken from reference TRBV7-9 and TRBJ2-7, reads DTGVSQNPRHKITKRGQNVTFRCDPISEHNRLYWYRQTLGQGPEFLTYFQNEAQLEKSRLLSDRFSAERPKGSFSTLEIQRTEQGDSAMYLCASSFSPGLAGGTHEQYFGPGTRLTVT.